This T cell receptor (beta chain) was retrieved from a study of Graves' ophthalmopathy and Graves' hyperthyroidism (dated by TCRdb to 2016 to 2018). The study in broad terms: Hyperthyroidism was considered stable if no progression to ophthalmopathy occurred within 18 months of follow-up. The study used TCR beta repertoire signatures to distinguish Graves' ophthalmopathy from Graves' hyperthyroidism and to predict progression to ophthalmopathy. In total, 135 blood samples were TCR-sequenced: 40 to 45 ophthalmopathy, over 70 hyperthyroidism and around 17 hyperthyroidism-to-ophthalmopathy patients. To explore V-J signatures that separate ophthalmopathy from hyperthyroidism, a discovery set of more than 95 patients was enrolled, consisting of 40 to 45 with ophthalmopathy and roughly 57 with stable hyperthyroidism. An independent validation cohort comprised roughly 20 hyperthyroidism patients and 15 to 17 patients who later progressed from hyperthyroidism to ophthalmopathy. In more than five hyperthyroidism patients, T-cell repertoires of thyroid tissue and blood were compared. Once sampling was done, hyperthyroidism patients were given methimazole at a starting dose of 30 mg daily, while ophthalmopathy patients were given high-dose intravenous methylprednisolone.

Hyperthyroidism patients were newly diagnosed, with disease duration under 2 months, and aged 18 to 65 years. Patients with other autoimmune diseases, uncontrolled infections, pregnancy or lactation were excluded from the study. Clinical symptoms, serum thyroxine, TRAb, thyroid ultrasound and orbital computed tomography were used for diagnosis. Trizol reagent was used to extract the total RNA, and its quality was then checked on an Agilent 2100 Bioanalyzer. For this clonotype: Its antigen target is currently unknown. Within one base of it there is no much larger clone, and no base qualities were kept.

For repertoire sequencing, the TCR beta CDR3 regions were amplified from RNA transcripts. A first-round RT-PCR used HTBI primers with the Qiagen OneStep RT-PCR kit, followed by a second-round multiplex PCR, size selection and purification. Libraries were sequenced paired-end with 100 bp reads on an Illumina HiSeq2000. The source study handled its data this way. Reads were processed with SOAPnuke, discarding reads with adapters, uncalled bases, mean Phred below 15, or no exact constant-primer or identifier match. COPE v1.2.5 was used to merge high-quality paired reads. Unique nucleotide sequences were defined as clonotypes and aligned to IMGT TRB V, D and J references using MiTCR v1.1. The analysis was limited to V-J combinations with a frequency above 0.0001, which together covered 98% to 99.2% of repertoires. A TCR clonal expansion and chaos score per V-J combination was defined as the ratio of F50 clonal expansion to chaos observed in the TCRdist matrix. Welch's t-statistics and random forest were used to narrow the features down to around 12 V-J combinations, which were then fed into a naive Bayes classifier. The Morisita-Horn index was used to measure how similar the thyroid and blood repertoires were. TCRdb reran the public reads through fastp at Q25 and MiXCR, keeping productive beta chains. All rows with the same CDR3 protein become a single entry with the most common DNA and genes. TCRdb, not the authors, supplied the V and J calls. The sample records over a million distinct CDR3 sequences, about 38% of which are singletons. 11% of the sample is held by the ten biggest clonotypes.

Trimming removed 4 bases from V and 1 base from J, leaving 10 bases between the germline ends. The germline V gene encodes CDR1 DFQATT and CDR2 SNEGSKA (reference sequence). The CDR3 spans 13 residues, from the cysteine through the phenylalanine. CDR3 DNA is the only sequence kept; it has 39 bases, read in frame from the first base. The full study reports these points: No statistical method was used to predetermine the sample size, and group allocation was not hidden from the investigators. Most of the expanded thyroid clonotypes with a frequency above 0.001 were also detected in blood, and it was suggested that the thyroid immune response may be reflected by blood repertoires. In cross-validation, the 13-signature model distinguished ophthalmopathy from stable hyperthyroidism with around 86% sensitivity and 81.08% specificity, while in the test set the corresponding values were approximately 79% and 70%. In validation, the model predicted ophthalmopathy progression with 55% to 71% sensitivity and roughly 78% specificity; 12 predicted patients were CT-confirmed with GO in a median of approximately 6.5 months.

Here the chain combines TRBV20-1 and TRBJ1-1; TRBD1 is perhaps the D gene, given 6 matching bases. Sequenced material: peripheral blood or thyroid tissue (not recorded which). This receptor was obtained from an adult man with Graves' hyperthyroidism. The nucleotide sequence reads TGCAGTGCTACCGGACAGCCGAACACTGAAGCTTTCTTT. Translated, this gives CSATGQPNTEAFF.